This T cell receptor (beta chain) stems from a study of T cell responses to AZD1222 COVID-19 vaccine. On this clone itself: The antigen is unknown. A far more abundant clone sits one base away, making this likely a read error. The same CDR3 arises from other DNA sequences in this sample as well.

General study results and limits: There were mostly white British donors and more females than males, and clonal diversity was possibly underestimated. Seropositive AZD1222 recipients at baseline numbered only 5 or 6. The breadth and depth of Spike-specific TCRs increased once two AZD1222 doses had been given. Dominant at 160-218 and 743-854, vaccine-associated CD4 TCRs also spanned spike.

The method was immunoSEQ multiplex PCR; TCRdb's version includes in-frame clones alone and lacks a portion of them. Of some 120,000 clones in the sample, 85% to 90% were seen once. This clonotype was sampled from an adult in good health. This sample comprised peripheral blood, obtained on day 0 of AZD1222 vaccination.

In DNA form, the CDR3 reads TGTGCTAGCGGTTGGGGGGGGACCAAAAACATTCAGTACTTC. This encodes CASGWGGTKNIQYF. The rearrangement joins TRBV12-5 to TRBJ2-4; 7 nucleotides match TRBD2. The CDR3 spans 14 residues. Germline V gives CDR1 LGHNT, CDR2 FRNRAP. The full variable domain, completed using reference TRBV12-5 and TRBJ2-4, is DARVTQTPRHKVTEMGQEVTMRCQPILGHNTVFWYRQTMMQGLELLAYFRNRAPLDDSGMPKDRFSAEMPDATLATLKIQPSEPRDSAVYFCASGWGGTKNIQYFGAGTRLSVL.